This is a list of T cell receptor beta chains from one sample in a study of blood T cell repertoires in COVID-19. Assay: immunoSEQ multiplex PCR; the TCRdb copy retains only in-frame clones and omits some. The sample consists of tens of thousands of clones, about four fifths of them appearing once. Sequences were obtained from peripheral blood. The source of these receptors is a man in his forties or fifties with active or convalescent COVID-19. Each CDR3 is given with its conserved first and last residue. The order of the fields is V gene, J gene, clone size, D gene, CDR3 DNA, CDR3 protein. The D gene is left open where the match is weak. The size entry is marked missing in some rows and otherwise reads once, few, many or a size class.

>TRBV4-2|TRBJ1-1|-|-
TGTGCCAGCAGCCAAGTAGGGGGACCGAACACTGAAGCTTTCTTT
CASSQVGGPNTEAFF
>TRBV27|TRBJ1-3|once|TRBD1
TGTGCCAGCACCATCACAGGGGCCCTTATTATTTTT
CASTITGALIIF
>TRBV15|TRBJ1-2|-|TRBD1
TGTGCCACCAGCAGAGACCCTCGTACAGGGGGCTATGGCTACACCTTC
CATSRDPRTGGYGYTF
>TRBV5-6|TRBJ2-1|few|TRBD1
TGTGCCAGCAGCTTGGCCGTGGACAGGGGTGCCTATGAGCAGTTCTTC
CASSLAVDRGAYEQFF
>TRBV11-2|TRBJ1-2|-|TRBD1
TGTGCCAGCAGCTTTGGGACAGCCCTCTATGGCTACACCTTC
CASSFGTALYGYTF
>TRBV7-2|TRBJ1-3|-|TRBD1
TGTGCCAGCAGGGGACAGGGAAACGCTGGAAACACCATATATTTT
CASRGQGNAGNTIYF
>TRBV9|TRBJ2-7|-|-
TGTGCCAGCAGCGTAGGGGTGGAGGGGTACGAGCAGTACTTC
CASSVGVEGYEQYF
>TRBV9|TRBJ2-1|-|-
TGTGCCAGCAGCCCTAGAGGACAGTACAATGAGCAGTTCTTC
CASSPRGQYNEQFF
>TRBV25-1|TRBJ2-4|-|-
TGTGCCAGCAGTGAAGAGAGGTCGGGAAACATTCAGTACTTC
CASSEERSGNIQYF
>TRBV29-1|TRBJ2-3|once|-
TGCAGCGCCCCCACACAGGGCAGGCAAGATACGCAGTATTTT
CSAPTQGRQDTQYF